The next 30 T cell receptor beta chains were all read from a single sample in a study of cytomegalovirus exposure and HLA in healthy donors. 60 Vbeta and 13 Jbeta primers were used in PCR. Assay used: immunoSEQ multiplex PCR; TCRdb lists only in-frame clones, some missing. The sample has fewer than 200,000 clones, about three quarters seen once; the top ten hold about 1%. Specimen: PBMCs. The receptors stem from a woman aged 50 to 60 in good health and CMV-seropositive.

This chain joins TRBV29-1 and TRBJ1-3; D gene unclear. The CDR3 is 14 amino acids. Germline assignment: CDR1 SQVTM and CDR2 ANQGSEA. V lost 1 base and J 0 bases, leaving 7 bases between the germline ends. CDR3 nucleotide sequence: TGCAGCGTTGAAGCTACGAACTCTGGAAACACCATATATTTT. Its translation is CSVEATNSGNTIYF.

CDR3 sequence reads: CASRGLQETQYF. Written as DNA, the CDR3 is TGTGCCAGCAGGGGACTTCAAGAGACCCAGTACTTC. The J gene is TRBJ2-5, the V gene TRBV2; D is perhaps TRBD2 (6 bases). The CDR3 has 12 residues. V lost 6 bases, J lost 2 bases, and 7 bases lay in between. Germline values: CDR1 SNHLY, CDR2 FYNNEI.

The CDR3 region is CASSLYSLGGGTEAFF. CDR3 in DNA: TGTGCCAGCAGTTTATATTCGTTGGGAGGGGGGACTGAAGCTTTCTTT. The rearrangement uses TRBV27 and TRBJ1-1, with a possible D match to TRBD1 (6 bases). V lost 1 base to trimming and J lost 5 bases, with 17 bases between them. The CDR3 has 16 amino acids. Germline V gene data show CDR1 as MNHEY and CDR2 as SMNVEV (reference sequence).

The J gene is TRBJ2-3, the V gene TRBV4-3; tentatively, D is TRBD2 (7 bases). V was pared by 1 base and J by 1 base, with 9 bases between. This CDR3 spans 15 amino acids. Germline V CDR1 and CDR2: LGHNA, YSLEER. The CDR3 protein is CASSQVGGGTDTQYF. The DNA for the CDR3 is TGCGCCAGCAGCCAAGTAGGGGGGGGCACAGATACGCAGTATTTT.

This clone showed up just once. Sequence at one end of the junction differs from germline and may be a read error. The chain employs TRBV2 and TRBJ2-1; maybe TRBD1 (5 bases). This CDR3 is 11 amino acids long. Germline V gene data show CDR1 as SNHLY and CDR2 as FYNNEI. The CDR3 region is CASSEVLAGIF. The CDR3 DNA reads TGTGCCAGCAGTGAAGTGTTAGCAGGGATCTTC.

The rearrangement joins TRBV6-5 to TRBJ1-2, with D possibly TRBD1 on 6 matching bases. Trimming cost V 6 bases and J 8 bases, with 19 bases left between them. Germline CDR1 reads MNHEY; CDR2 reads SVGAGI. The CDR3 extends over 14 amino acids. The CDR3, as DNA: TGTGCCAGCAGACCACAGGGTGAGCAAGGCGGCTACACCTTC. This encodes CASRPQGEQGGYTF.

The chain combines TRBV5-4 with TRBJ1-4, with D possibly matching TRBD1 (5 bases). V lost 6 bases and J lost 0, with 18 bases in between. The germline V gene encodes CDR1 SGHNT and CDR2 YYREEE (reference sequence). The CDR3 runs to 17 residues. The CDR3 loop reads CASTKTGEAPTNEKLFF. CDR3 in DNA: TGTGCCAGCACCAAAACGGGGGAAGCCCCAACTAATGAAAAACTGTTTTTT.

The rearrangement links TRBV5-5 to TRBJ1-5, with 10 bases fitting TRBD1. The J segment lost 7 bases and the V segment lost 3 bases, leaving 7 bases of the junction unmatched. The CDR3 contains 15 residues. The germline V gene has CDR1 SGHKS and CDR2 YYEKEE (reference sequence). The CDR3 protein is CASSSGQGFKQPQHF. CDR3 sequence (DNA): TGTGCCAGCAGCTCGGGACAGGGGTTCAAACAGCCCCAGCATTTT.

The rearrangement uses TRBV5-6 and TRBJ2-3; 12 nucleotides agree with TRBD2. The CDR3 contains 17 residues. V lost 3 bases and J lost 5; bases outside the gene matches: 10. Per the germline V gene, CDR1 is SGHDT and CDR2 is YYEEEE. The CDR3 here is CASSSKTSGGAGDTQYF. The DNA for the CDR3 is TGTGCCAGCAGCTCCAAGACTAGCGGGGGAGCAGGAGATACGCAGTATTTT.

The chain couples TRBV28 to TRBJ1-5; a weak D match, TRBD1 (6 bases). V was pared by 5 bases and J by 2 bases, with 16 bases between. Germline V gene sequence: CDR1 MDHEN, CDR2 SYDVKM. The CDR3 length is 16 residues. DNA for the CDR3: TGTGCCAGCAGTCCAATCACAGGGTGGGGCAATCAGCCCCAGCATTTT. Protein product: CASSPITGWGNQPQHF.

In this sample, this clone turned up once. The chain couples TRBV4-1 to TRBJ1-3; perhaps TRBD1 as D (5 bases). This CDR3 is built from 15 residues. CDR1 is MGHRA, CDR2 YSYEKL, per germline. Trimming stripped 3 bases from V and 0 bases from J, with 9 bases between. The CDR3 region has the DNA TGCGCCAGCAGCCAGCTGGACATCTCTGGAAACACCATATATTTT. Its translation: CASSQLDISGNTIYF.

The CDR3 bases are TGTGCCAGCAACCAACCCGGGACTAGCGGGGGGGTCACAGATACGCAGTATTTT. It codes for CASNQPGTSGGVTDTQYF. The V gene is TRBV5-4, the J gene TRBJ2-3; 16 bases map to TRBD2. Per germline, CDR1 SGHNT and CDR2 YYREEE (reference sequence). J gave up 2 bases and V 6 bases, and 9 bases lay outside the gene matches. The CDR3 is 18 residues long.

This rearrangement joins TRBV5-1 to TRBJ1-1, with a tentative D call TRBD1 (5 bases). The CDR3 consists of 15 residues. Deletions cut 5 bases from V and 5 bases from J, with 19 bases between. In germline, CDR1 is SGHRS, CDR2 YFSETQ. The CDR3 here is CASRPLPAGGTEAFF. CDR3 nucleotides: TGCGCCAGCAGACCCCTCCCTGCCGGGGGGACTGAAGCTTTCTTT.

The CDR3 spells CASSPPDRGRPNTEAFF. Written as DNA, the CDR3 is TGTGCCAGCAGCCCTCCAGACAGGGGGCGGCCTAACACTGAAGCTTTCTTT. This chain joins TRBV5-7 and TRBJ1-1; 10 positions agree with TRBD1. TRBV5-7 is reported as an ORF; its role is uncertain. The length of the CDR3 is 17 residues. Trimming at V came to 4 bases and at J to 2 bases, leaving 11 bases not matched to a gene.

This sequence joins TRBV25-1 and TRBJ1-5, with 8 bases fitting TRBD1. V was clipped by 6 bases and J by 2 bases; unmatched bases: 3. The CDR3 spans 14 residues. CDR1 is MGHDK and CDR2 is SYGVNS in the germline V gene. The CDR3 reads CASSETGGNQPQHF. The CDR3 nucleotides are TGTGCCAGCAGCGAGACAGGGGGCAATCAGCCCCAGCATTTT.

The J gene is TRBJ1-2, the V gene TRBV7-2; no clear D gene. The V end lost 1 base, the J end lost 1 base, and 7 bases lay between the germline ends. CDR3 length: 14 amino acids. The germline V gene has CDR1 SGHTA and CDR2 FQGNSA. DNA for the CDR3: TGTGCCAGCAGCTTAGTCAACGGTAACTATGGCTACACCTTC. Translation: CASSLVNGNYGYTF.

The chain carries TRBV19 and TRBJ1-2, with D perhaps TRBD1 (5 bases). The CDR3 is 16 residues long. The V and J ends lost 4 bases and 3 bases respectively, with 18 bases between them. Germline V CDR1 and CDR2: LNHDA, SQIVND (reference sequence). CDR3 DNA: TGTGCCAGTAGTACATATAGTAGGGGCGCCGACTATGGCTACACCTTC. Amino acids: CASSTYSRGADYGYTF.

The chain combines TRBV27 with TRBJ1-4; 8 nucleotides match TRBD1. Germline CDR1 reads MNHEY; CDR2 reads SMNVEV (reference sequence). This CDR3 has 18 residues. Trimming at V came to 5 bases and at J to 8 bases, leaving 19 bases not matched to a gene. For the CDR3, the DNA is TGTGCCAGCAGTGGACCCGGGACAGGAGACCCGGTCGGAGAAAAACTGTTTTTT. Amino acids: CASSGPGTGDPVGEKLFF.

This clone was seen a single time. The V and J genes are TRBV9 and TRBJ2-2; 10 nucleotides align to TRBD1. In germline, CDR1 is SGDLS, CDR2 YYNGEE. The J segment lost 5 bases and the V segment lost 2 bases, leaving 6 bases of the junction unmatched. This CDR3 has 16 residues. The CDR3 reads CASSVSGTGATGELFF. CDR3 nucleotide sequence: TGTGCCAGCAGCGTCTCCGGGACAGGGGCGACCGGGGAGCTGTTTTTT.

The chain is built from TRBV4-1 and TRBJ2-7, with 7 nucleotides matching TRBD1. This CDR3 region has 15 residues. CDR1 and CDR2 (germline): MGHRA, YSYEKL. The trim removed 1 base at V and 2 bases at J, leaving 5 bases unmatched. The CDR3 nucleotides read TGCGCCAGCAGCCAAGGACAGGGAACTACCTACGAGCAGTACTTC. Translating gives CASSQGQGTTYEQYF.

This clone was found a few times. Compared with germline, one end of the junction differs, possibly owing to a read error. CDR3: CSVEGAGQAQHF. As DNA, the CDR3 is TGCAGCGTTGAAGGGGCCGGTCAGGCCCAGCATTTT. The rearrangement uses TRBV29-1 and TRBJ1-5; D not resolved. In germline, CDR1 is SQVTM, CDR2 ANQGSEA. The CDR3 extends over 12 amino acids.

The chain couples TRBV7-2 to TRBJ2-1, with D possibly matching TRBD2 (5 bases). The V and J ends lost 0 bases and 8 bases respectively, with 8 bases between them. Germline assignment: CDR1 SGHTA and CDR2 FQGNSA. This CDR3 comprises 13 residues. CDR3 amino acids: CASSLAGGYEQFF. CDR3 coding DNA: TGTGCCAGCAGCTTAGCCGGCGGGTATGAGCAGTTCTTC.

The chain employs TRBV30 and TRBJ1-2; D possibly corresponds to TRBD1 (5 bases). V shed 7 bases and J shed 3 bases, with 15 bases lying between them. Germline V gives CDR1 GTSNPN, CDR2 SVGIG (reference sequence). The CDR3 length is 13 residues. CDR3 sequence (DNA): TGTGCCTCGGGGGGTCTACTATACTATGGCTACACCTTC. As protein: CASGGLLYYGYTF.

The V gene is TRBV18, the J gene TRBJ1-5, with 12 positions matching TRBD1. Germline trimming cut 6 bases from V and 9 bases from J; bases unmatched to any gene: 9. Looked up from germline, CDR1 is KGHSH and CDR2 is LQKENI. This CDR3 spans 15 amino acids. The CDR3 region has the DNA TGTGCCAGCTCCCGGGACAGGGGGCGCGAGCTGCCCCAGCATTTT. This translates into CASSRDRGRELPQHF.

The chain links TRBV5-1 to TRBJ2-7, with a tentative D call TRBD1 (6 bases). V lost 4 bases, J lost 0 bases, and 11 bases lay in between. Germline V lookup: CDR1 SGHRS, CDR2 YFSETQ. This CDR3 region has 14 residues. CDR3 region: CASSRTGNSYEQYF. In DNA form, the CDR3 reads TGCGCCAGCAGCCGAACAGGGAACTCCTACGAGCAGTACTTC.

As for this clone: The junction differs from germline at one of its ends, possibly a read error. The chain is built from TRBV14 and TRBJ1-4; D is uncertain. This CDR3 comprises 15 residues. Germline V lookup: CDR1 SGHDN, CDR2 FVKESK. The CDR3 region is CASNQLTGYDEKLFF. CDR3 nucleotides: TGTGCCAGCAACCAACTGACCGGGTATGATGAAAAACTGTTTTTT.

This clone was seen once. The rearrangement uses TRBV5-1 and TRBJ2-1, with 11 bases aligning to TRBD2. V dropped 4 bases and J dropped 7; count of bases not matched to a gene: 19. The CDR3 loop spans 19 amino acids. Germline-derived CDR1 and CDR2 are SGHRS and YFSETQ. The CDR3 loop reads CASSPQGSGGVGPWNEQFF. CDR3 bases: TGCGCCAGCAGCCCGCAGGGTAGCGGGGGGGTGGGCCCTTGGAATGAGCAGTTCTTC. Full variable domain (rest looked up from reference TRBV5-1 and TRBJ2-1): KAGVTQTPRYLIKTRGQQVTLSCSPISGHRSVSWYQQTPGQGLQFLFEYFSETQRNKGNFPGRFSGRQFSNSRSEMNVSTLELGDSALYLCASSPQGSGGVGPWNEQFFGPGTRLTVL.

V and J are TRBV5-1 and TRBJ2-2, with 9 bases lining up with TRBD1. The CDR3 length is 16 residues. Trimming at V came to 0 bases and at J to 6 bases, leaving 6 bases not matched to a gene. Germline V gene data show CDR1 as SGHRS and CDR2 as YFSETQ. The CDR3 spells CASSLEFGTGSGELFF. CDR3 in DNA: TGCGCCAGCAGCTTGGAGTTCGGGACAGGGTCCGGGGAGCTGTTTTTT.

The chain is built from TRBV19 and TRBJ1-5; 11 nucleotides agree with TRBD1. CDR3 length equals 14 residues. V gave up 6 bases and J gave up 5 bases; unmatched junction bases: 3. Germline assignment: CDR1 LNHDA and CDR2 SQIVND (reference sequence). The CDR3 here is CASSGTGGHQPQHF. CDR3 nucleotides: TGTGCCAGTAGCGGGACAGGGGGTCATCAGCCCCAGCATTTT.

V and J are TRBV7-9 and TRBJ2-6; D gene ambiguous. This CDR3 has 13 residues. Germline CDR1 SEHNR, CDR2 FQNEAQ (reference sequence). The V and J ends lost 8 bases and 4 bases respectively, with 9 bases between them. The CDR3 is CASGIVGANVLTF. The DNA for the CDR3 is TGTGCCAGCGGCATTGTAGGGGCCAACGTCCTGACTTTC.